What follows is one TCR beta chain and its context. Its target is unknown. J was trimmed by 7 bases and V by 7 bases; bases with no gene match: 5. The CDR3 has 12 amino acids. The multiple sclerosis controls comprised treatment-naive patients whose relapsing-remitting disease was stable or active. cDNA came from approximately 0.5 to 1 ug RNA primed by random hexamers. Amplification of TCR beta CDR3 spanned 54 Vbeta and 13 Jbeta via immunoSEQ multiplex PCR. TCRdb independently ran MiXCR on the immunoSEQ multiplex PCR reads; one entry per CDR3 protein. The table lists 140,000 or so distinct CDR3 sequences, approximately 95% of them singletons. These data belong to a study of CD8 T cells in Susac syndrome. The study's findings and limits: Acknowledgment was made by the study that its TCR sequencing and HLA analysis involved a relatively small number of individuals.

The chain joins TRBV12-3 or TRBV12-4 to TRBJ1-2, with TRBD1 matching over 8 bases. The sequenced material came from CD4+ T cells from PBMCs. This TCR came from a human donor with multiple sclerosis. This CDR3 reads CASTLGQAGYTF. DNA for the CDR3: TGTGCCAGCACCCTGGGACAGGCTGGCTACACCTTC.